This T cell receptor (beta chain) was sequenced for a study of cytomegalovirus exposure and HLA in healthy donors. Broader study findings: Using a false discovery rate of 0.05, a later analysis showed that around 16,000 TCR beta sequences were associated with HLA alleles.

Between the trimmed V and J ends, which lost 5 bases and 0 bases, there was a span of 12 bases. The CDR3 totals 15 residues. Germline CDR1 and CDR2: SGHRS and YFSETQ. There are a few counts of this clone. What it binds is not known. The PCR made use of 60 Vbeta and 13 Jbeta primers. Data came from immunoSEQ multiplex PCR; TCRdb stores just in-frame clones and leaves some out. The table shows 150,000 to 200,000 clones, with 79% occurring only once. This chain links TRBV5-1 with TRBJ1-5; D not resolved. This TCR was sampled from a woman aged 40 to 50 in good health and CMV-seronegative. Sequenced sample: PBMCs. The CDR3 region is CASSSLPGSNQPQHF. The DNA for the CDR3 is TGCGCCAGCAGTTCCCTGCCGGGTAGCAATCAGCCCCAGCATTTT.